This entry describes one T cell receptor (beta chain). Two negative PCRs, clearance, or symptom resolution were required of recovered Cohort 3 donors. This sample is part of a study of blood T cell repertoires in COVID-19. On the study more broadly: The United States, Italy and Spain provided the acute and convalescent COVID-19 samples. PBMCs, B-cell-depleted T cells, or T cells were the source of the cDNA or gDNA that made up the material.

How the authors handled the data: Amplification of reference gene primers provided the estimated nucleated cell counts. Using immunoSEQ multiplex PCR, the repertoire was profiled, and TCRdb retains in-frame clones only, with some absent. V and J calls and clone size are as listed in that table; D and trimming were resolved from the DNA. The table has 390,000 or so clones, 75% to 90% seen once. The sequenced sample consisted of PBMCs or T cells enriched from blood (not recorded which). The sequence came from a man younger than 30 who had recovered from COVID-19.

The CDR3: CASSVDLNYGYTF. CDR3 in DNA: TGTGCCAGCAGCGTCGACTTAAACTATGGCTACACCTTC. V is TRBV2 and J is TRBJ1-2; no clear D. The germline CDR1 and CDR2 sequences are SNHLY and FYNNEI. V lost 6 bases and J 2 bases, leaving 10 bases between the germline ends. This CDR3 is 13 amino acids long.